Included here is one TCR beta chain sequence, with context. Its antigen is still unknown. The data belong to a study of CD8 T cells in Susac syndrome. Overall study results and limits: The TCR sequencing and HLA analysis in the study involved a relatively small number of individuals, as the study acknowledged.

Random-hexamer reverse transcription was applied to roughly 0.5 to 1 ug RNA. TCR beta CDR3 was amplified by immunoSEQ multiplex PCR. This amplification extended across 54 Vbeta and 13 Jbeta segments. TCRdb processed the immunoSEQ multiplex PCR reads anew with MiXCR; each CDR3 protein has one entry. The table has 180,000 or so distinct CDR3 sequences, approximately 96% seen once. Germline-derived CDR1 and CDR2 are SEHNR and FQNEAQ (reference sequence). The CDR3 is made up of 18 amino acids. V was cut by 5 bases and J by 8 bases, with 28 bases left in between. Sequencing of TCR beta was undertaken in CD8+ and CD4+ T cells derived from blood. It was healthy donors who served as the controls, matched for age and sex.

The sequence derives from a human donor in good health. Sequenced sample: CD4+ T cells from PBMCs. The V call is TRBV7-9, the J call TRBJ2-1; tentatively, D is TRBD1 or TRBD2 (5 bases each). CDR3 amino acids: CASSRRLGPGPPQDEQFF. Written as DNA, the CDR3 is TGTGCCAGCAGCCGCCGCTTAGGACCGGGACCCCCCCAGGATGAGCAGTTCTTC.